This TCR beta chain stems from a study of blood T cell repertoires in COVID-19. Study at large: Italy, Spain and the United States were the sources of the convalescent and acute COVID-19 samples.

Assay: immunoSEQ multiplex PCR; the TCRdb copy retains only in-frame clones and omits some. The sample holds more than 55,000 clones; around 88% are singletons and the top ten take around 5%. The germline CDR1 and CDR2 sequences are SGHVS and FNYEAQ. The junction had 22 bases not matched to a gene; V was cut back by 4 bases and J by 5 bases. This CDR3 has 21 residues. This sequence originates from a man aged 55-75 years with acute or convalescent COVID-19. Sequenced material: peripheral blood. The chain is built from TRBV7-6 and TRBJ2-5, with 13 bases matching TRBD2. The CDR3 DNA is TGTGCCAGCAGCTCTCAGGTCGTGGGGCGCCTAAGGACTAGCGGGAGCGAGACCCAGTACTTC. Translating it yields CASSSQVVGRLRTSGSETQYF.